These 26 T cell receptor beta chains were sequenced from one sample in a study of T-cell reconstitution after alpha-beta-depleted transplantation in children. Unique molecular identifiers featured in how the TCRbeta library was prepared. TCRdb re-called the PCR reads with MiXCR, one entry per CDR3 protein. The sample lists approximately 980,000 distinct CDR3 sequences; about 29% were seen once. Sample: PBMCs, mostly from graft donor cells, taken 360 days after TCRalphabeta/CD19-depleted stem cell transplant. The receptors derive from a boy younger than two who had a stem cell transplant for SCID, so the T cells may come from the graft donor.

This clonotype was counted between two and nine times. The chain couples TRBV12-3 or TRBV12-4 to TRBJ1-2, with TRBD1 matching over 9 bases. Trimming took 6 bases from V and 8 from J; bases not matched to a gene: 13. This CDR3 spans 15 amino acids. The CDR3: CASRSLGQGRKGYTF. CDR3 coding DNA: TGTGCCAGCAGATCCCTAGGACAGGGGAGGAAAGGCTACACCTTC.

V is TRBV20-1 and J is TRBJ1-5; 9 bases agree with TRBD1. CDR3 length: 16 amino acids. CDR1 is DFQATT, CDR2 SNEGSKA, per germline (reference sequence). J lost 0 bases, V lost 4 bases, and 7 bases had no gene match. CDR3 nucleotides: TGCAGTGCTAACCAGGACAGGGGCTTTAGCAATCAGCCCCAGCATTTT. This sequence encodes CSANQDRGFSNQPQHF.

The CDR3 spells CASCHGGSNTGELFF. The CDR3 DNA follows: TGCGCCAGCTGCCATGGGGGATCGAACACCGGGGAGCTGTTTTTT. The chain has TRBV5-1 and TRBJ2-2; perhaps D is TRBD1 or TRBD2 (5 bases each). Germline CDR1 is SGHRS and CDR2 is YFSETQ. This CDR3 is built from 15 residues. The V end was cut by 7 bases, the J end by 0 bases, with 13 bases between.

The chain uses TRBV5-1 and TRBJ1-4; D call uncertain. The CDR3 has 14 residues. V was pared by 0 bases and J by 6 bases, with 9 bases between. Germline V gives CDR1 SGHRS, CDR2 YFSETQ. The chain's CDR3 is CASSLVTGHEKLFF. CDR3 in DNA: TGCGCCAGCAGCTTGGTTACCGGGCATGAAAAACTGTTTTTT.

There are many counts of this clonotype. The chain recombines TRBV15 with TRBJ2-4; D unclear. Trimming removed 4 bases at V and 0 bases at J, with 4 bases between. Germline V lookup: CDR1 LNHNV, CDR2 YYDKDF (reference sequence). This CDR3 spans 13 amino acids. The CDR3 DNA reads TGTGCCACCAGCACCTTAGCCAAAAACATTCAGTACTTC. It translates to CATSTLAKNIQYF.

In this sample, this clonotype turned up a few times. V and J are TRBV2 and TRBJ2-3; D might be TRBD2 (5 bases). Germline V gene lookup returns CDR1 SNHLY and CDR2 FYNNEI. This CDR3 has 12 amino acids. Trimming took off 6 bases at V and 2 bases at J, with 6 bases between the two ends. CDR3 DNA sequence: TGTGCCAGCAGGGAGGACACAGATACGCAGTATTTT. Amino acid sequence: CASREDTDTQYF.

The V and J genes are TRBV12-3 or TRBV12-4 and TRBJ2-7; D could derive from TRBD1 or TRBD2 (6 bases each). V was clipped by 5 bases and J by 1 base, with 12 bases between them. There are 14 residues in the CDR3. The CDR3 loop is CASSPEGGSYEQYF. CDR3 DNA sequence: TGTGCCAGCAGTCCAGAGGGGGGTTCCTACGAGCAGTACTTC.

The gene calls are TRBV11-2 and TRBJ2-6; D remains unclear. V lost 6 bases and J 0 bases, leaving 21 bases between the germline ends. The germline CDR1 and CDR2 sequences are SGHAT and FQNNGV. This CDR3 is built from 19 residues. CDR3 coding DNA: TGTGCCAGCAGTTTGGAAGATTTCGCCGTTTTCTCTGGGGCCAACGTCCTGACTTTC. Translated, it gives CASSLEDFAVFSGANVLTF.

This clonotype was detected only a few times. J is TRBJ2-7 and V is TRBV28; possibly TRBD1 for D (6 bases). The CDR3 extends over 16 amino acids. V was cut by 3 bases and J by 2 bases, with 17 bases left in between. Germline values: CDR1 MDHEN, CDR2 SYDVKM. CDR3 amino acids: CASSFGRGAFPYEQYF. In DNA, the CDR3 is TGTGCCAGCAGTTTTGGCAGGGGCGCTTTCCCCTACGAGCAGTACTTC.

CDR3 region: CASSPRGTGNEQFF. The CDR3 region has the DNA TGTGCCAGCTCACCACGAGGAACAGGGAATGAGCAGTTCTTC. This chain links TRBV18 with TRBJ2-1; D is perhaps TRBD1 (6 bases). Trimming removed 1 base from V and 7 bases from J, with 11 bases in between. The CDR3 has 14 amino acids. Germline lookup yields CDR1 KGHSH and CDR2 LQKENI.

This clonotype was detected ten times or more. The gene calls are TRBV29-1 and TRBJ2-1; D not certain. This CDR3 is built from 11 residues. Germline CDR1 SQVTM, CDR2 ANQGSEA. The CDR3 protein is CRISAYNEQFF. As DNA, the CDR3 is TGCAGGATTTCCGCGTACAATGAGCAGTTCTTC.

This clonotype turned up a few times. V gene TRBV7-3 combines with J gene TRBJ2-1; the match to TRBD1 covers 10 bases. The CDR3 covers 16 residues. Germline CDR1 SGHTA, CDR2 FQGTGA. Unmatched junction bases numbered 11, after V lost 5 bases and J lost 7 bases. The CDR3 bases are TGTGCCAGCAGCCCAAGGCCCGACAGGGGGCTTAATGAGCAGTTCTTC. Amino acid sequence: CASSPRPDRGLNEQFF.

The chain uses TRBV5-1 and TRBJ1-6; D is unresolved. This CDR3 contains 15 residues. Germline assignment: CDR1 SGHRS and CDR2 YFSETQ. The V end was cut by 5 bases, the J end by 0 bases, with 9 bases between. The CDR3 DNA is TGCGCCAGCAGACCAGAGCACTCCTATAATTCACCCCTCCACTTT. Encoded protein: CASRPEHSYNSPLHF.

V and J are TRBV2 and TRBJ2-4; no firm D call. Germline CDR1 SNHLY, CDR2 FYNNEI. V lost 5 bases and J 0 bases, leaving 11 bases between the germline ends. The CDR3 totals 15 residues. CDR3 bases: TGTGCCAGCAGTCGCAGGCAGCTAGCCAAAAACATTCAGTACTTC. Translation gives CASSRRQLAKNIQYF.

This clonotype was observed a few times. This chain links TRBV18 with TRBJ2-3, with a weak D call TRBD1 (6 bases). The germline V gene has CDR1 KGHSH and CDR2 LQKENI. Deletions cut 3 bases from V and 6 bases from J, with 16 bases between. This CDR3 comprises 15 residues. This chain's CDR3 is CASSPGAGRPDTQYF. DNA for the CDR3: TGTGCCAGCTCACCGGGGGCAGGGCGACCTGATACGCAGTATTTT.

The chain has TRBV6-2 or TRBV6-3 and TRBJ2-3; D possibly matches TRBD1 or TRBD2 (5 bases each). Trimming took off 0 bases at V and 6 bases at J, with 16 bases between the two ends. Looked up from germline, CDR1 is MNHEY and CDR2 is SVGEGT. This CDR3 comprises 16 residues. Here the CDR3 DNA reads TGTGCCAGCAGTTACTCAGGGGTGGGAGATGCGGATACGCAGTATTTT. Translated, it gives CASSYSGVGDADTQYF.

V and J are TRBV27 and TRBJ2-7, with D tentatively TRBD1 (6 bases). The CDR3 loop spans 14 amino acids. Trimming removed 5 bases at V and 5 bases at J, with 16 bases between. Germline CDR1 reads MNHEY; CDR2 reads SMNVEV (reference sequence). The CDR3: CASSPGHSANEQYF. The CDR3 DNA reads TGTGCCAGCAGTCCGGGACACTCCGCCAACGAGCAGTACTTC.

This clonotype was observed many times. The CDR3 region is CASSPLAGGSYNEQFF. CDR3 sequence (DNA): TGTGCCAGCTCACCTCTAGCGGGGGGCTCCTACAATGAGCAGTTCTTC. This chain connects TRBV18 to TRBJ2-1, with 11 bases identical to TRBD2. In germline, CDR1 is KGHSH, CDR2 LQKENI. The junction had 1 base not matched to a gene; V was cut back by 3 bases and J by 0 bases. The CDR3 contains 16 residues. The variable domain in full, completed from reference TRBV18 and TRBJ2-1, reads NAGVMQNPRHLVRRRGQEARLRCSPMKGHSHVYWYRQLPEEGLKFMVYLQKENIIDESGMPKERFSAEFPKEGPSILRIQQVVRGDSAAYFCASSPLAGGSYNEQFFGPGTRLTVL.

The CDR3 DNA reads as TGTGCCAGCAGCCCGGACAGGGCACGTGGCACCGGGGAGCTGTTTTTT. Translated: CASSPDRARGTGELFF. The genes are TRBV5-4 and TRBJ2-2; TRBD1 matches 8 bases. The junction had 9 bases not matched to a gene; V was cut back by 4 bases and J by 4 bases. The CDR3 loop spans 16 amino acids. The germline gives CDR1 SGHNT, CDR2 YYREEE (reference sequence).

This clonotype appeared many times. The chain is built from TRBV5-1 and TRBJ2-6; maybe TRBD1 (6 bases). The V and J ends lost 0 bases and 0 bases respectively, with 10 bases between them. The CDR3 sequence is 17 residues long. The germline V gene encodes CDR1 SGHRS and CDR2 YFSETQ. The CDR3 coding sequence is TGCGCCAGCAGCTTGGGACAACAGGGCTCTGGGGCCAACGTCCTGACTTTC. This encodes CASSLGQQGSGANVLTF.

CDR3 nucleotide sequence: TGTGCCAGCAGTTTAACGGGTCTGGGCACCGGGGAGCTGTTTTTT. Translation gives CASSLTGLGTGELFF. This sequence joins TRBV12-3 or TRBV12-4 and TRBJ2-2; no firm D call. The CDR3 sequence is 15 residues long. V was cut by 2 bases and J by 4 bases, with 11 bases left in between.

This clonotype was seen once. The rearrangement links TRBV29-1 to TRBJ2-5; D might be TRBD1 or TRBD2, each matching 7 bases. The V gene lost 8 bases and the J gene lost 4 bases, with 20 bases spanning the gap. This CDR3 spans 14 amino acids. The germline V gene has CDR1 SQVTM and CDR2 ANQGSEA. The DNA of the CDR3 is TGCAGCACTAGGGACAGCGGGAAAGCAGAGACCCAGTACTTC. Translation: CSTRDSGKAETQYF. The variable domain in full, with the rest retrieved from reference TRBV29-1 and TRBJ2-5, is SAVISQKPSRDICQRGTSLTIQCQVDSQVTMMFWYRQQPGQSLTLIATANQGSEATYESGFVIDKFPISRPNLTFSTLTVSNMSPEDSSIYLCSTRDSGKAETQYFGPGTRLLVL.

This clonotype appeared a few times. The genes are TRBV5-7 and TRBJ2-7; D possibly corresponds to TRBD1 (6 bases). TRBV5-7 carries the ORF label, with uncertain function. The CDR3 has 14 amino acids. V was shortened by 2 bases and J by 5 bases, with 14 bases between the two germline ends. CDR3 in amino acids: CASSFGQGMNEQYF. CDR3 sequence (DNA): TGTGCCAGCAGCTTTGGGCAGGGGATGAACGAGCAGTACTTC.

For this clonotype: The junction shows a germline mismatch at one end, possibly a read error. V is TRBV5-1 and J is TRBJ1-3; 7 nucleotides agree with TRBD1. This CDR3 is 16 amino acids long. CDR1 is SGHRS, CDR2 YFSETQ, per germline. The CDR3 DNA sequence: TGCGCCAGCAGCTTTCGGGACAGTACCTCTGGAAACGCCATATATTTT. It translates to CASSFRDSTSGNAIYF.

The chain combines TRBV6-5 with TRBJ2-7; unclear D gene. The CDR3 has 15 amino acids. In germline, CDR1 is MNHEY, CDR2 SVGAGI. V lost 4 bases, J lost 1 base, and 14 bases lay in between. CDR3 bases: TGTGCCAGCAGTTTACACGTGGGCAGGTCCTACGAGCAGTACTTC. Protein: CASSLHVGRSYEQYF.

The chain is built from TRBV28 and TRBJ2-3; D gene unclear. V gave up 0 bases and J gave up 0 bases, with 13 bases separating them. Germline V gene lookup returns CDR1 MDHEN and CDR2 SYDVKM. CDR3 length: 17 residues. CDR3 in DNA: TGTGCCAGCAGTTTATGGGGCCGGCTTTCTAGCACAGATACGCAGTATTTT. It is translated as CASSLWGRLSSTDTQYF.